A selection of T cell receptor beta chains follows, all from one sample in a study of blood T cell repertoires in COVID-19. Here immunoSEQ multiplex PCR was the method, and the copy in TCRdb shows in-frame clones only, minus some. The data contain under 150,000 clones, around 87% of them seen just once; the ten biggest clones take up 2% to 2.5%. The sample taken for sequencing was peripheral blood. The receptors stem from a man aged 45-60 years with active COVID-19. Each CDR3 is given with its conserved first and last residue. Fields, in order: J gene, clone size, D gene, V gene, CDR3 DNA, CDR3 protein. The D gene is left open where the match is weak. A clone size is listed for some rows: how often the clone was seen (once, few, many), or a class if it is expanded.

TRBJ1-2,.,.,TRBV19,TGTGCCAGTAGTCAGGACAGACGCATTCGGTATGGCTACACCTTC,CASSQDRRIRYGYTF
TRBJ2-1,.,.,TRBV6-5,TGTGCCACCTTTTATTACGGGGTACCGCGGGATGAGCAGTTCTTC,CATFYYGVPRDEQFF
TRBJ1-2,.,TRBD1,TRBV7-8,TGTGCCAGCAGCTTGTATACAAAGCCGGGACAGGGAAGCTATGGCTACACCTTC,CASSLYTKPGQGSYGYTF
TRBJ1-1,.,TRBD1,TRBV6-5,TGTGCCAGCAGACTGGACAGGGGGAACACTGAAGCTTTCTTT,CASRLDRGNTEAFF
TRBJ2-1,.,TRBD1,TRBV3-1/TRBV3-2,TGTGCCAGCAGCCCCGGGACAGGGGGCTTCAATGAGCAGTTCTTC,CASSPGTGGFNEQFF
TRBJ1-1,.,.,TRBV19,TGTGCCAGTATCCCCCACACAGGAGGGACTGAAGCTTTCTTT,CASIPHTGGTEAFF
TRBJ2-7,.,.,TRBV6-1,TGTGCCAGCAGTGAATCGGAGTGGGCAGGGCGCGAGCAGTACTTC,CASSESEWAGREQYF
TRBJ2-2,.,TRBD1,TRBV3-1/TRBV3-2,TGTGCCAGCTCCTATCAGGGGGTTGGGACCGGGGAGCTGTTTTTT,CASSYQGVGTGELFF
TRBJ1-1,few,TRBD1,TRBV4-3,TGCGCCAGCAGCCAAGGACAGGGGCTAAACACTGAAGCTTTCTTT,CASSQGQGLNTEAFF
TRBJ2-7,.,.,TRBV6-2/TRBV6-3,TGTGCCAGCAGTTCCGGTTTTTTCAACGAGCAGTACTTC,CASSSGFFNEQYF
TRBJ2-2,.,TRBD2,TRBV4-2,TGTGCCAGCAGCCAAGTTGTCGGGACTAGCTTCGGCGGGGAGCTGTTTTTT,CASSQVVGTSFGGELFF
TRBJ1-3,.,.,TRBV5-4,TGTGCCAGCAGCTTTTGGACGGGGGGAAACACCATATATTTT,CASSFWTGGNTIYF
TRBJ1-1,.,.,TRBV4-1,TGCGCCAGCAGCCAAGCGAGGGTCGGGAGCAACACTGAAGCTTTCTTT,CASSQARVGSNTEAFF
TRBJ2-3,.,.,TRBV3-1/TRBV3-2,TGTGCCAGCAGCCGCTTTTCAGTAGCTAGAGATACGCAGTATTTT,CASSRFSVARDTQYF
TRBJ1-6,.,TRBD1,TRBV27,TGTGCCAGCAATAGGGACAGGGCGGGTTCACCCCTCCACTTT,CASNRDRAGSPLHF
TRBJ1-2,.,.,TRBV5-4,TGTGCCAGCAGCTTGGCAGGAAGCTATGGCTACACCTTC,CASSLAGSYGYTF
TRBJ2-7,few,.,TRBV7-9,TGTGCCAGCAGCTCACCTAGGAGCGAGCAGTACTTC,CASSSPRSEQYF
TRBJ1-5,.,TRBD1,TRBV5-1,TGCGCCAGCAGCTTGGAGCCGGGACAGGGGGGTCAGCCCCAGCATTTT,CASSLEPGQGGQPQHF
TRBJ1-1,.,.,TRBV5-1,TGCGCCAGCAGCTTGGCCATGGGGGGGAACACTGAAGCTTTCTTT,CASSLAMGGNTEAFF
TRBJ2-7,.,TRBD1,TRBV18,TGTGCCAGCTCACACGAATATGGGACAGGGAACTCATACGAGCAGTACTTC,CASSHEYGTGNSYEQYF
TRBJ1-1,once,.,TRBV6-5,TGTGCCAGCACACGTTGGGGAGTGAACACTGAAGCTTTCTTT,CASTRWGVNTEAFF
TRBJ1-1,.,TRBD1,TRBV7-2,TGTGCCAGCAGCGCTCGACAGGGAGCCACTGAAGCTTTCTTT,CASSARQGATEAFF
TRBJ2-4,.,TRBD1,TRBV6-5,TGTGCCAGCCGCTCGAGGACAGGGGGCCACATTCAGTACTTC,CASRSRTGGHIQYF
TRBJ1-4,many,.,TRBV3-1/TRBV3-2,TGTGCCAGCAGCCAATTCGGGGAAATAGAGCGAAAACTGTTTTTT,CASSQFGEIERKLFF
TRBJ1-2,.,.,TRBV19,TGTGCCAGTAGTACGTACTATGGCTACACCTTC,CASSTYYGYTF
TRBJ2-5,.,TRBD2,TRBV4-2,TGTGCCAGCAGCCAGGGACCCGGACTAGCGGGGGCCGGGACCCAGTACTTC,CASSQGPGLAGAGTQYF
TRBJ1-6,few,TRBD1,TRBV19,TGTGCCAGTAGAGGGGAGACAGGGGTTAATTCACCCCTCCACTTT,CASRGETGVNSPLHF
TRBJ2-5,.,.,TRBV5-8,TGTGCCAGCAGCTTTCGACAGTTCCAAGAGACCCAGTACTTC,CASSFRQFQETQYF
TRBJ2-5,.,TRBD2,TRBV29-1,TGCAGCGTTGCGTCGGGAGGTGAGACCCAGTACTTC,CSVASGGETQYF
TRBJ2-5,.,TRBD1,TRBV11-2,TGTGCCAGCAGCTTCCCGACAGGGGAAGGGCCCCAGTACTTC,CASSFPTGEGPQYF
TRBJ1-1,few,.,TRBV19,TGTGCCAGTAGCCACAGCCCCCGGGAGGACACTGAAGCTTTCTTT,CASSHSPREDTEAFF
TRBJ1-1,.,TRBD1,TRBV14,TGTGCCAGCAGCACACGGGACCGGGACAGGGGGCGCGTGAACACTGAAGCTTTCTTT,CASSTRDRDRGRVNTEAFF
TRBJ2-1,.,TRBD2,TRBV6-5,TGTGCCAGCAGTCAGCGGGGTAGATTCAATGAGCAGTTCTTC,CASSQRGRFNEQFF
TRBJ2-1,.,.,TRBV7-9,TGTGCCAGCAGGTCAGAGGCGGCTCGCCGAGACAATGAGCAGTTCTTC,CASRSEAARRDNEQFF
TRBJ1-2,few,.,TRBV7-3,TGTGCCAGCAGCTTAACAGGCCAAAAGGGGTATGGCTACACCTTC,CASSLTGQKGYGYTF
TRBJ2-4,.,.,TRBV5-4,TGTGCCAGCAGCCCTAGGGGGGGCCTGAACATTCAGTACTTC,CASSPRGGLNIQYF
TRBJ1-1,.,.,TRBV7-9,TGTGCCAGCAGCCCTTCCACAGGGCGCACTGAAGCTTTCTTT,CASSPSTGRTEAFF
TRBJ2-7,.,TRBD1,TRBV2,TGTGCCAGCCGACAGGGGTCCTACGAGCAGTACTTC,CASRQGSYEQYF
TRBJ2-2,.,.,TRBV5-6,TGTGCCAGCTTCCGCCGGGGCACCGGGGAGCTGTTTTTT,CASFRRGTGELFF
TRBJ2-2,.,TRBD2,TRBV5-4,TGTGCCAGCAGCTTGAGCGGGGGGGGAGCCGGGGAGCTGTTTTTT,CASSLSGGGAGELFF
TRBJ1-2,few,.,TRBV29-1,TGCAGCGTTGAGGGGGCTAATGGCTACACCTTC,CSVEGANGYTF
TRBJ2-7,.,TRBD1,TRBV10-3,TGTGCCATCAGTGAGCTGAAACAAGACAGGGTTAGTCACGAGCAGTACTTC,CAISELKQDRVSHEQYF
TRBJ1-6,.,.,TRBV11-2,TGTGCCAGCAGCTCCACTGGACAGAGGAATTCACCCCTCCACTTT,CASSSTGQRNSPLHF
TRBJ1-1,once,.,TRBV6-1,TGTGCCAGCAGTGAAGGGAGGGGCCGTGCTTTCTTT,CASSEGRGRAFF
TRBJ2-6,once,.,TRBV30,TGTGCCTGGAGTATCCGCTCTGGGGCCAACGTCCTGACTTTC,CAWSIRSGANVLTF
TRBJ2-3,.,TRBD2,TRBV7-2,TGTGCCAGCAGCTTAGGGCTGGGGGCGGGGGGGACAGATACGCAGTATTTT,CASSLGLGAGGTDTQYF
TRBJ1-5,.,.,TRBV7-9,TGTGCCAGCAGCTCAACAGGGAACAATCAGCCCCAGCATTTT,CASSSTGNNQPQHF
TRBJ2-7,.,.,TRBV30,TGTGCCTGGACCGACAGCTACGAGCAGTACTTC,CAWTDSYEQYF
TRBJ2-7,few,TRBD1,TRBV7-2,TGTGCCAGCAGCTTTTGGGACAGCTCCTACGAGCAGTACTTC,CASSFWDSSYEQYF
TRBJ1-1,.,.,TRBV2,TGTGCCAGCGGTCGTGGCATGAACACTGAAGCTTTCTTT,CASGRGMNTEAFF
TRBJ2-7,.,.,TRBV3-1/TRBV3-2,TGTGCCAGCAGCCCCCAGGGGAGAGGGCAGTACTTC,CASSPQGRGQYF
TRBJ2-1,.,.,TRBV18,TGTGCCAGCTCACCTCAATATACTAGTTCCAATGAGCAGTTCTTC,CASSPQYTSSNEQFF